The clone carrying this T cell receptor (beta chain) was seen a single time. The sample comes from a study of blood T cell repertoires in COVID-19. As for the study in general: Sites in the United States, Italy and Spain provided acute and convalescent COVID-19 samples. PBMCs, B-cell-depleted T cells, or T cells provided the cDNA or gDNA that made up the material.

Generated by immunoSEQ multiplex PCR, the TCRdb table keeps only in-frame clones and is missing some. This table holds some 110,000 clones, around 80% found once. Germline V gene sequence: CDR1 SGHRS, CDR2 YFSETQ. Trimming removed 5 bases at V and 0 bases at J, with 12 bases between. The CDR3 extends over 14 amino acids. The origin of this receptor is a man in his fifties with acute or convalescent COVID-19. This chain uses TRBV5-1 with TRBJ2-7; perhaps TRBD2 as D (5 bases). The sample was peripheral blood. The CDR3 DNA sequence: TGCGCCAGCAGGGCGGGCGCTGACTCCTACGAGCAGTACTTC. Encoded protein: CASRAGADSYEQYF.